This T cell receptor beta chain was recorded in a study of shared clonotypes between healthy human individuals. The study's findings and limits: Genetic and exposure-history diversity was limited by the small donor number.

Naive CD8 populations comprised CD45RO-negative cells positively selected for CCR7, excluding terminally differentiated effector memory CD45RA+ cells. A word on this clone: Its antigen is unknown.

Germline V gene data show CDR1 as LNHDA and CDR2 as SQIVND (reference sequence). The ends lost 2 bases at V and 6 bases at J; junction bases unmatched: 6. The CDR3 has 15 residues. Here immunoSEQ multiplex PCR was the method, and the copy in TCRdb shows in-frame clones only, minus some. This table has 2 million to 2.5 million clones, about 93% appearing once. The material sequenced was naive CD8+ T cells from PBMCs. V is TRBV19 and J is TRBJ2-2; 7 bases line up with TRBD1. The sequence was collected from a man aged 18 to 29 in good health. Some clones in this sample may be carry-over from other donors' samples. The CDR3 spells CASSIPGGRAGELFF. The CDR3 nucleotides read TGTGCCAGTAGTATACCAGGGGGAAGGGCCGGGGAGCTGTTTTTT.